The clone carrying this T cell receptor beta chain was seen only a few times. The CDR3 covers 15 residues. Germline V gene lookup returns CDR1 MNHEY and CDR2 SVGEGT. J gave up 3 bases and V 2 bases, and 4 bases lay outside the gene matches. The entry originates in a study of T-cell memory formation after mild COVID-19. TCRdb reanalysed the 5' RACE reads using MiXCR and keeps one entry per CDR3 protein. The table includes about 50,000 distinct CDR3 sequences, roughly 9% detected once. The TCR sequence derives from an adult woman who had mild COVID-19 (a few samples of this study predate the infection). Cell type and time point are not known. This sequence joins TRBV6-2 or TRBV6-3 and TRBJ2-3; TRBD1 matches at 8 bases. The sequencing sample was made of PBMCs or a T cell subset sorted from them (not recorded which). The CDR3 is CASSYRDRFTDTQYF. The CDR3 coding sequence is TGTGCCAGCAGTTACAGGGACAGGTTTACAGATACGCAGTATTTT.